This T cell receptor (beta chain) was captured in a study of monozygotic twins with inflammatory bowel disease. Study-level findings and limits: IBD patients showed reduced TCRbeta diversity (inverse Simpson) versus healthy co-twins. Lower sharing of clonotypes with other individuals was seen in IBD patients than in healthy twins. This was most marked in patients showing signs of disease activity.

The germline gives CDR1 PRHDT, CDR2 FYEKMQ (reference sequence). The CDR3 is 15 residues long. In the case of this clonotype: The antigen is undetermined.

TCR libraries were prepared from approximately 4,000 ng total RNA each. Both the TCRalpha cDNA and the TCRbeta cDNA were taken through two nested PCRs, lasting around 15 and 9 cycles. Using the 5' RACE reads, TCRdb records one entry per CDR3 protein without DNA. Recorded here are about 300,000 distinct CDR3 sequences; the top ten clones represent roughly 5.8%. Specimen: blood. This chain joins TRBV13 and TRBJ2-3; TCRdb picks TRBD1, but there is no DNA to check that call. The receptor was isolated from a human donor with ulcerative colitis or Crohn's disease, or a healthy co-twin of an affected twin (not recorded which). CDR3 residues: CASSSPGFGADTQYF.